The entry below describes one T cell receptor beta chain. Its target is not known. This record comes from a study of shared clonotypes between healthy human individuals. Approximately 30,000 T cell genomes (about 210 ng DNA) went into each sorted-subset replicate. The table came from immunoSEQ multiplex PCR; TCRdb's copy has only in-frame clones and leaves some out. The data show roughly 2 million clones, under 97% seen once. Study-wide points: Roughly 5% of naive CD4 clonotypes were shared across a few donors.

Input material: naive CD4+ T cells sorted from blood. The subset was: CD45RA+ positively selected. The TCR originated in a man between 18 and 29 years old in good health.

In DNA form, the CDR3 reads TGTGCCAGCAGCCCGACCATTTCCACAGATACGCAGTATTTT. Amino acid sequence: CASSPTISTDTQYF. The chain has TRBV7-9 and TRBJ2-3; D call uncertain. Germline lookup yields CDR1 SEHNR and CDR2 FQNEAQ (reference sequence). The CDR3 spans 14 residues. V lost 5 bases to trimming and J lost 2 bases, with 11 bases between them.